The rows below give T cell receptor beta chains drawn from one sample of a study of cytomegalovirus exposure and HLA in healthy donors. The table came from immunoSEQ multiplex PCR; TCRdb's copy has only in-frame clones and leaves some out. The profile shows tens of thousands of clones, roughly four fifths of them singletons. The sample taken for sequencing was PBMCs. These receptors were collected from a man aged 30-40 years in good health and CMV-seronegative. The CDR3 runs from the conserved cysteine through the conserved F or W. A D gene is named only where the DNA matches it firmly. Clone size is not always given. Where it is, it says once, few, many or a class for expanded clones.

size: -
V: TRBV2
J: TRBJ1-1
D: -
CDR3: CASSPTDRRTEAFF
DNA: TGTGCCAGCAGTCCAACTGACAGGCGGACTGAAGCTTTCTTT

size: -
V: TRBV5-6
J: TRBJ2-1
D: -
CDR3: CASTQGFYNEQFF
DNA: TGTGCCAGCACCCAGGGTTTCTACAATGAGCAGTTCTTC

size: -
V: TRBV19
J: TRBJ2-2
D: TRBD1
CDR3: CATRGHLKGGELFF
DNA: TGTGCCACCAGGGGGCATCTTAAGGGCGGGGAGCTGTTTTTT

size: -
V: TRBV19
J: TRBJ1-1
D: -
CDR3: CASIKSGSGTEAFF
DNA: TGTGCCAGTATTAAATCCGGGTCGGGCACTGAAGCTTTCTTT

size: -
V: TRBV29-1
J: TRBJ1-1
D: -
CDR3: CSVGGFNTEAFF
DNA: TGCAGCGTTGGGGGCTTTAACACTGAAGCTTTCTTT

size: few
V: TRBV6-6
J: TRBJ2-6
D: -
CDR3: CASSRTGISGANVLTF
DNA: TGTGCCAGCAGTCGGACGGGGATCTCTGGGGCCAACGTCCTGACTTTC

size: -
V: TRBV5-1
J: TRBJ1-6
D: -
CDR3: CASSLRTSGSYNSPLHF
DNA: TGCGCCAGCAGCTTGAGGACATCTGGTTCCTATAATTCACCCCTCCACTTT

size: few
V: TRBV7-9
J: TRBJ2-7
D: TRBD2
CDR3: CASSHGVAGWEQYF
DNA: TGTGCCAGCAGCCACGGGGTAGCGGGGTGGGAGCAGTACTTC

size: -
V: TRBV6-1
J: TRBJ1-1
D: -
CDR3: CASSESAGGTEAFF
DNA: TGTGCCAGCAGTGAATCGGCGGGGGGTACTGAAGCTTTCTTT

size: -
V: TRBV18
J: TRBJ1-3
D: -
CDR3: CASSPQGVSGNTIYF
DNA: TGTGCCAGCTCACCACAGGGGGTATCTGGAAACACCATATATTTT

size: -
V: TRBV7-2
J: TRBJ2-7
D: TRBD2
CDR3: CASSLLYEAGGTYEQYF
DNA: TGTGCCAGCAGCTTACTGTATGAAGCGGGGGGTACCTACGAGCAGTACTTC

size: -
V: TRBV7-8
J: TRBJ1-1
D: TRBD1
CDR3: CASRPGQGSTEAFF
DNA: TGTGCCTCCAGGCCAGGACAGGGCAGCACTGAAGCTTTCTTT

size: once
V: TRBV29-1
J: TRBJ2-3
D: TRBD2
CDR3: CSAPGLAGGTDTQYF
DNA: TGCAGCGCGCCGGGACTAGCGGGAGGGACAGATACGCAGTATTTT

size: -
V: TRBV29-1
J: TRBJ2-3
D: -
CDR3: CSVGHTDTQYF
DNA: TGCAGCGTCGGTCATACAGATACGCAGTATTTT

size: -
V: TRBV9
J: TRBJ1-1
D: -
CDR3: CASSSGGLNTEAFF
DNA: TGTGCCAGCAGCTCGGGGGGGTTGAACACTGAAGCTTTCTTT

size: -
V: TRBV9
J: TRBJ2-7
D: TRBD1
CDR3: CASSTGAASYEQYF
DNA: TGTGCCAGCAGCACAGGGGCGGCCTCCTACGAGCAGTACTTC

size: -
V: TRBV5-4
J: TRBJ2-3
D: -
CDR3: CASSLFYSLDTQYF
DNA: TGTGCCAGCAGCTTGTTCTACTCCCTAGATACGCAGTATTTT

size: -
V: TRBV10-3
J: TRBJ1-2
D: TRBD1
CDR3: CAISGGQHVANYGYTF
DNA: TGTGCCATCAGTGGGGGACAGCACGTAGCTAACTATGGCTACACCTTC

size: -
V: TRBV6-4
J: TRBJ1-1
D: -
CDR3: CASSDSRNTEAFF
DNA: TGTGCCAGCAGTGACAGTAGGAACACTGAAGCTTTCTTT

size: few
V: TRBV9
J: TRBJ2-1
D: TRBD2
CDR3: CASSVGTSGNEQFF
DNA: TGTGCCAGCAGCGTAGGGACTAGCGGCAATGAGCAGTTCTTC

size: -
V: TRBV10-3
J: TRBJ2-7
D: -
CDR3: CAISGLRGRAYEQYF
DNA: TGTGCCATCAGTGGTCTCAGAGGGCGGGCGTACGAGCAGTACTTC

size: -
V: TRBV16
J: TRBJ1-6
D: -
CDR3: CASSQSSPGSSYNSPLHF
DNA: TGTGCCAGCAGCCAATCATCTCCGGGGAGCTCCTATAATTCACCCCTCCACTTT